The source of this T cell receptor beta chain is a study of OX40 agonist ivuxolimab in advanced cancers. Whole-study context: Patients achieving partial responses numbered three: one hepatocellular carcinoma case and two cutaneous melanoma cases. Study-level points and caveats: Averaged across samples, CD8+ T cells carried more expanded clones than CD4+ did.

Data came from immunoSEQ multiplex PCR; TCRdb stores just in-frame clones and leaves some out. The data show around 69,000 clones, with roughly nine tenths seen just once and more than 5.5% held by the top ten. V lost 6 bases and J lost 1, with 15 bases in between. The CDR3 has 14 amino acids. Germline V gene lookup returns CDR1 GTSNPN and CDR2 SVGIG (reference sequence). A history of autoimmune disease or systemic immunosuppression excluded patients. Concerning this clone: Its target is unknown.

The receptor was isolated from an adult with an advanced solid tumor such as melanoma, head and neck, liver or kidney cancer. Sequencing used CD4+ or CD8+ T cells sorted from blood, obtained in a trial of the OX40 agonist ivuxolimab. The gene calls are TRBV30 and TRBJ1-1; the D gene is possibly TRBD1 (5 bases). The CDR3 loop reads CACHPGYGNTEAFF. The CDR3 DNA sequence: TGTGCCTGTCATCCAGGGTACGGGAACACTGAAGCTTTCTTT.